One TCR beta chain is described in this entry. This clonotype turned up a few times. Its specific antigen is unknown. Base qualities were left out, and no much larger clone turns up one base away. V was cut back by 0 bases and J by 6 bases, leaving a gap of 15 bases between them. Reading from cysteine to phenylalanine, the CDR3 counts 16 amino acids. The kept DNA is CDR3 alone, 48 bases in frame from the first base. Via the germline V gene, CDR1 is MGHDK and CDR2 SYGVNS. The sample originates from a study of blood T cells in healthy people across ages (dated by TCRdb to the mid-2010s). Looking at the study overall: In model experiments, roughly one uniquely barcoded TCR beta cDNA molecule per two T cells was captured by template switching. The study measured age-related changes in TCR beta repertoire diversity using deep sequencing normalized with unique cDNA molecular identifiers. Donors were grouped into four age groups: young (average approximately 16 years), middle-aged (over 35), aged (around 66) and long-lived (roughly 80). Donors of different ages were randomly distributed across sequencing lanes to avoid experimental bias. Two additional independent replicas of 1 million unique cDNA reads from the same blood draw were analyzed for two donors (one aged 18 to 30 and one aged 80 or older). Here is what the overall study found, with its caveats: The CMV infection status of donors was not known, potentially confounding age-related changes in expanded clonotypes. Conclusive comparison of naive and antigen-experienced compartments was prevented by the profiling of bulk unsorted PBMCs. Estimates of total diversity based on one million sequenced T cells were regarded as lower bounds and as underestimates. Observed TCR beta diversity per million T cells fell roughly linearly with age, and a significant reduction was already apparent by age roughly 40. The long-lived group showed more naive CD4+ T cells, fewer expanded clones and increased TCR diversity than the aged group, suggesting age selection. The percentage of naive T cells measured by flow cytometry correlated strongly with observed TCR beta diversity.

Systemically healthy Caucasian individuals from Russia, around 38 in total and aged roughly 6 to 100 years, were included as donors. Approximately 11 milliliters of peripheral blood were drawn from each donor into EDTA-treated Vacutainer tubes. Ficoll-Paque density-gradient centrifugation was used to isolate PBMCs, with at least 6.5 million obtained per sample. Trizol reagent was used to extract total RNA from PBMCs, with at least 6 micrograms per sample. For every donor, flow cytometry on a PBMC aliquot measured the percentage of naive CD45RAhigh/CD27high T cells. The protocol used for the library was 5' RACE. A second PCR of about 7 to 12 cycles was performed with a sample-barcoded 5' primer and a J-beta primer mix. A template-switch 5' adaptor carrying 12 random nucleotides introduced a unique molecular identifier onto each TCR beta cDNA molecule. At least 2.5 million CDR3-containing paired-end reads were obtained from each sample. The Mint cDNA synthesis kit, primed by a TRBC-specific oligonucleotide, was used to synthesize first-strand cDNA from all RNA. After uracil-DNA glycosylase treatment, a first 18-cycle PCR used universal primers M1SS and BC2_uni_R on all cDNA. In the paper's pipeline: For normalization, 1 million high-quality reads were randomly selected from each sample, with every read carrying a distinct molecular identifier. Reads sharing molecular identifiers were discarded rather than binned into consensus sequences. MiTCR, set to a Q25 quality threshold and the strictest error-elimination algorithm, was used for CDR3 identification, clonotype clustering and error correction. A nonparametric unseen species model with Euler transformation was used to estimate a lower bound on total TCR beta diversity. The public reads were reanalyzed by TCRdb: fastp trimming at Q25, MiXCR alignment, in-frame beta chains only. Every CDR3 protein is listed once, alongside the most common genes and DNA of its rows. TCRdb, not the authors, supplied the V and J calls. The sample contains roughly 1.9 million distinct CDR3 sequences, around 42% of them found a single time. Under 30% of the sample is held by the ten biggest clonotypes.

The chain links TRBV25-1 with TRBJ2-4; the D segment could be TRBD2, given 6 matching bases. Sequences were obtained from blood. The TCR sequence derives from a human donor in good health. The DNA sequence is TGTGCCAGCAGTGAATATTACGGACCGGAGGGAAACATTCAGTACTTC. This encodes CASSEYYGPEGNIQYF.